This T cell receptor (beta chain) is from a study of shared clonotypes between healthy human individuals. Per germline, CDR1 MNHEY and CDR2 SVGAGI. The CDR3 consists of 13 residues. The V gene lost 8 bases and the J gene lost 2 bases, with 10 bases spanning the gap. A remark on this clone: The antigen remains undetermined.

Repertoires were generated with immunoSEQ multiplex PCR, while TCRdb's copy carries only in-frame clones and drops some. The sample lists over a million clones, over 95% occurring once. Study findings and constraints: Clonotype sharing among the donors was expected to vary with sequencing depth.

The receptor was isolated from a man aged 25 to 40 in good health. The rearrangement joins TRBV6-5 to TRBJ1-3; D is possibly TRBD1 (5 bases). Sequencing input: naive CD4+ T cells sorted from blood. Subset of the sample: CD45RA+ positively selected. The DNA of the CDR3 is TGTGCCAGCGGGGGGGTTGCTGGAAACACCATATATTTT. This translates into CASGGVAGNTIYF.